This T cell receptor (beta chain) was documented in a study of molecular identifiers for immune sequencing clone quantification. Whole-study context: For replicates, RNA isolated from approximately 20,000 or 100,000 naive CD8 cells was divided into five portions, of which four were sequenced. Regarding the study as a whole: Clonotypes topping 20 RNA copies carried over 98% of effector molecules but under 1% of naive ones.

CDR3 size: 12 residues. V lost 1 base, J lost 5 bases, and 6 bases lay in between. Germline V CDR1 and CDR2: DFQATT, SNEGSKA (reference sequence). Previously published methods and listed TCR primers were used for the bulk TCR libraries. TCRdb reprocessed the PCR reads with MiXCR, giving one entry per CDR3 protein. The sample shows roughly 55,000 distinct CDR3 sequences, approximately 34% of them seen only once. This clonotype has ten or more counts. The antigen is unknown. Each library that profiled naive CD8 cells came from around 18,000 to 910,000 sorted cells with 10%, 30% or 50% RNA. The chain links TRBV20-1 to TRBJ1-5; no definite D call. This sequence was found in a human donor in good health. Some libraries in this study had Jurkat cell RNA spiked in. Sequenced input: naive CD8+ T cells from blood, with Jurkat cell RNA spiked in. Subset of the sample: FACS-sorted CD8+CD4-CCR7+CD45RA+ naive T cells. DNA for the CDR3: TGCAGTGCTAGAGGTCCCGATCAGCCCCAGCATTTT. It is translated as CSARGPDQPQHF.